This TCR beta chain is from a study of T cell responses to AZD1222 COVID-19 vaccine. About the research overall: Second doses that came at about 4 or about 12 weeks were put together. The study, taken as a whole, reports: Spike regions recognized by vaccine-associated CD4 TCRs spanned the protein, led by 160-218 and 743-854.

Germline trimming cut 6 bases from V and 3 bases from J; bases unmatched to any gene: 10. Germline CDR1 and CDR2: SQVTM and ANQGSEA. The CDR3 is made up of 16 amino acids. As for this clone: Its antigen is not known.

Sequenced by immunoSEQ multiplex PCR; TCRdb stores in-frame clones only, minus some. Of almost 35,000 clones listed, around nine tenths are singletons. The sample consisted of peripheral blood, taken on day 0 of AZD1222 vaccination. The receptor was isolated from an adult in good health. This chain joins TRBV29-1 and TRBJ2-1, with 11 bases fitting TRBD2. The CDR3 DNA follows: TGCAGCGTAACATACCGCGGGACTAGCGGCTACAATGAGCAGTTCTTC. Amino acids: CSVTYRGTSGYNEQFF.